The 4 T cell receptor beta chains below come from one sample, sequenced in a study of Tregs in tolerant kidney transplant recipients. Only in-frame clones appear in the TCRdb table, and some are missing; sequencing was by immunoSEQ multiplex PCR. The sample has under 100,000 clones; 90% to 95% are singletons. The specimen was CD8+ T cells from blood. All receptors derive from a human donor in good health.

CDR3 protein: CASSAYGEVTIYF. The CDR3 region has the DNA TGTGCCAGCAGCGCCTACGGGGAGGTCACCATATATTTT. The chain recombines TRBV11-2 with TRBJ1-3; no firm D call. This CDR3 has 13 amino acids. CDR1 is SGHAT and CDR2 is FQNNGV in the germline V gene. Trimming removed 5 bases at V and 9 bases at J, with 14 bases between.

The chain uses TRBV2 and TRBJ2-1, with 9 bases aligning to TRBD2. Germline V gene lookup returns CDR1 SNHLY and CDR2 FYNNEI. CDR3 length equals 15 residues. The ends lost 6 bases at V and 2 bases at J; junction bases unmatched: 5. Written as DNA, the CDR3 is TGTGCCAGCAGCAATAGCGGGAGAACCTACAATGAGCAGTTCTTC. This translates into CASSNSGRTYNEQFF. The full variable domain, completed using reference TRBV2 and TRBJ2-1, is EPEVTQTPSHQVTQMGQEVILRCVPISNHLYFYWYRQILGQKVEFLVSFYNNEISEKSEIFDDQFSVERPDGSNFTLKIRSTKLEDSAMYFCASSNSGRTYNEQFFGPGTRLTVL.

V usage is TRBV7-6 and J usage is TRBJ2-7; 9 positions agree with TRBD2. Germline V gene sequence: CDR1 SGHVS, CDR2 FNYEAQ. After removal of 1 base from V and 4 bases from J, the junction contained 5 bases not matched to a gene. This CDR3 contains 15 residues. The CDR3 spells CASSLEASGNYEQYF. CDR3 bases: TGTGCCAGCAGCTTAGAGGCTAGCGGGAATTACGAGCAGTACTTC.

The V gene is TRBV11-3, the J gene TRBJ2-7; 9 bases map to TRBD1. The CDR3 totals 15 residues. Germline lookup yields CDR1 SGHNT and CDR2 YENEEA. V dropped 5 bases and J dropped 5; count of bases not matched to a gene: 10. CDR3 bases: TGTGCCAGCAGCGAACAGGGGACAGGGCTTAACGAGCAGTACTTC. Residues: CASSEQGTGLNEQYF.